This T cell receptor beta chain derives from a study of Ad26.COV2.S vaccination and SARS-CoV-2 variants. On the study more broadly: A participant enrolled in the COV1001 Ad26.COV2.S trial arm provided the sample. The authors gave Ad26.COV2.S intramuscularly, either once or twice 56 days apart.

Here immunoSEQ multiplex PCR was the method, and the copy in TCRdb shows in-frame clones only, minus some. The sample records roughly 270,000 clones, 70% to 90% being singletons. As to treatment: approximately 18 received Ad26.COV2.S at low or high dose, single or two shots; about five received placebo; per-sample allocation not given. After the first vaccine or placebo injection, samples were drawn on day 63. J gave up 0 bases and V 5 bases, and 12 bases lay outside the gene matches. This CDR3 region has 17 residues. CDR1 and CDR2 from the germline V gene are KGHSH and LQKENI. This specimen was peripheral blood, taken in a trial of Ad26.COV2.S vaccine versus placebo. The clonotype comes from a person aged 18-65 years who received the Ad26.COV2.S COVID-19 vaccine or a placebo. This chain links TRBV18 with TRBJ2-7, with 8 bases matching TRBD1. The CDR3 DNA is TGTGCCAGCTCATTTTCGCCGGGACAGGCTAGCTCCTACGAGCAGTACTTC. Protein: CASSFSPGQASSYEQYF.